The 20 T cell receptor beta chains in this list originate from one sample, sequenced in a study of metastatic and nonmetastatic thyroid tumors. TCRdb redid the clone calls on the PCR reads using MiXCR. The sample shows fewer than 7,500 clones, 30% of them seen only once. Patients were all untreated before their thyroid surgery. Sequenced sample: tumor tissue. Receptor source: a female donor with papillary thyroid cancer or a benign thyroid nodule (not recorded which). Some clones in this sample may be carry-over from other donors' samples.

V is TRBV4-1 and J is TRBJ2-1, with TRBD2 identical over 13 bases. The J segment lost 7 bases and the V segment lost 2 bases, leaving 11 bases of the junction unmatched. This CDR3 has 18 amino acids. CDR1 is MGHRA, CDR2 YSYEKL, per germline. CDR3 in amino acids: CASSQYTPGLAGKNEQFF. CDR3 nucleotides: TGCGCCAGCAGCCAATATACTCCGGGACTAGCGGGAAAGAATGAGCAGTTCTTC.

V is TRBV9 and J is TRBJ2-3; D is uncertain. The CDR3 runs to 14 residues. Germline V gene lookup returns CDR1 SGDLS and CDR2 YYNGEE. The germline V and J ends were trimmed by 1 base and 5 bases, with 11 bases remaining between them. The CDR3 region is CASSVSANQDTQYF. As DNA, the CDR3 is TGTGCCAGCAGCGTATCTGCCAACCAAGATACGCAGTATTTT.

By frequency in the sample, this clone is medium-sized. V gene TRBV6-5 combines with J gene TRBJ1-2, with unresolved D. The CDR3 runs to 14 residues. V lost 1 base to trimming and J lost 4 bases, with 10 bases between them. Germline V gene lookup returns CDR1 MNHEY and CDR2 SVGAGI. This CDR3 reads CASSYLNRGYGYTF. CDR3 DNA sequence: TGTGCCAGCAGTTACTTGAATCGGGGCTATGGCTACACCTTC.

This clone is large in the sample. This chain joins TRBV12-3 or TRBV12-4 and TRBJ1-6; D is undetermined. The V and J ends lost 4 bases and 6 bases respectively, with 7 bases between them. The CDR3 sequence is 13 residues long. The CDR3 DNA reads TGTGCCAGCAGTTACAGAATTAATTCACCCCTCCACTTT. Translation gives CASSYRINSPLHF.

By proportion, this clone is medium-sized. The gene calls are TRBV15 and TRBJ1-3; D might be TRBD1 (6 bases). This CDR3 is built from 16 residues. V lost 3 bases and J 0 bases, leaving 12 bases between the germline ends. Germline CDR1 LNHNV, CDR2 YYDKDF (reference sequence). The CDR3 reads CATSSYRTVSGNTIYF. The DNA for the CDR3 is TGTGCCACCAGCAGTTACCGGACAGTCTCTGGAAACACCATATATTTT.

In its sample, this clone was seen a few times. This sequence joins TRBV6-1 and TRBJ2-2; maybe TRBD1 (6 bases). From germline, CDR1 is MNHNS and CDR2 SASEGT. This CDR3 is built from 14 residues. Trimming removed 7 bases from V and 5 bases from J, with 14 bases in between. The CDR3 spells CASTTNRVTGELFF. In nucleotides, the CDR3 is TGTGCCAGCACCACTAACAGGGTAACCGGGGAGCTGTTTTTT.

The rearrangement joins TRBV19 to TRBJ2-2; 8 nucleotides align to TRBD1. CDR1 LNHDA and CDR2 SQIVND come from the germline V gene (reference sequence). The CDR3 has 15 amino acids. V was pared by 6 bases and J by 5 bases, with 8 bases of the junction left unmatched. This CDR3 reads CASRGTGRRTGELFF. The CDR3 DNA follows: TGTGCCAGTAGGGGGACAGGCCGAAGAACCGGGGAGCTGTTTTTT. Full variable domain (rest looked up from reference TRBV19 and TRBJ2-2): DGGITQSPKYLFRKEGQNVTLSCEQNLNHDAMYWYRQDPGQGLRLIYYSQIVNDFQKGDIAEGYSVSREKKESFPLTVTSAQKNPTAFYLCASRGTGRRTGELFFGEGSRLTVL.

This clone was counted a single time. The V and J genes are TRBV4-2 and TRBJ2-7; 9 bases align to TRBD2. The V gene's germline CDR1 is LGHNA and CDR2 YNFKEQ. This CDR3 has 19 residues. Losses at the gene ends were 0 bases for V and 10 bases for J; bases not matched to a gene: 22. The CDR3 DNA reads TGTGCCAGCAGCCAAGAATCCACCGGGGCTAGCGGGGACACCTACTATCAGTACTTC. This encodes CASSQESTGASGDTYYQYF.

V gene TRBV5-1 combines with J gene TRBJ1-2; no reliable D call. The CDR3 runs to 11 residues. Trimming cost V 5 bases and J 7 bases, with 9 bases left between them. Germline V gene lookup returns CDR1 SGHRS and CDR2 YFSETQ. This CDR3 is CASSGRSGYTF. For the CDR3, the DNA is TGCGCCAGCAGTGGGAGGTCTGGCTACACCTTC.

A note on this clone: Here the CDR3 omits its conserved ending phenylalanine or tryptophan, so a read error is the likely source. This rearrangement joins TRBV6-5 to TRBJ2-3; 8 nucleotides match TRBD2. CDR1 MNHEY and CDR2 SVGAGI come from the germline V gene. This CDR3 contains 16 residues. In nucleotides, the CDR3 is TGTGCCAGCAGTTACTCAAGCGGGGGCTTCCCAGATAAGCAGTATATT. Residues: CASSYSSGGFPDKQYI.

The chain's CDR3 is CASSLPTDGRTGELFF. CDR3 nucleotides: TGTGCCAGCAGTCTTCCCACGGACGGACGAACCGGGGAGCTGTTTTTT. The chain recombines TRBV28 with TRBJ2-2; D unclear. Germline assignment: CDR1 MDHEN and CDR2 SYDVKM. V gave up 5 bases and J gave up 5 bases, with 18 bases separating them. The length of the CDR3 is 16 residues.

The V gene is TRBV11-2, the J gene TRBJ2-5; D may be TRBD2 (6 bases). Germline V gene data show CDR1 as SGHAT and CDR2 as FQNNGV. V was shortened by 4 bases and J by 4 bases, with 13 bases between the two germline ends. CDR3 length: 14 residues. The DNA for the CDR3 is TGTGCCAGCAGCTCTACGGGGGTACGAGAGACCCAGTACTTC. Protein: CASSSTGVRETQYF.

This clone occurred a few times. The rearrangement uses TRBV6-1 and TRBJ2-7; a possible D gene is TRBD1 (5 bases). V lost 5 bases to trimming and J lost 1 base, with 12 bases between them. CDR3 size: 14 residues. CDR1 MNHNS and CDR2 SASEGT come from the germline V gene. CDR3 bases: TGTGCCAGCAGTTGGTCAGGGATTTCCTACGAGCAGTACTTC. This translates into CASSWSGISYEQYF.

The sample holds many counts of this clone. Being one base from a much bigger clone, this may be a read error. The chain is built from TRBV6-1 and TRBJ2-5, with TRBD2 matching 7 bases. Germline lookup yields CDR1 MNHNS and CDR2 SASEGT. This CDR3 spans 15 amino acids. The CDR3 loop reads CASSENPSGQEAQYF. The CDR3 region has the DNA TGTGCCAGCAGTGAAAACCCTAGCGGTCAAGAGGCCCAGTACTTC.

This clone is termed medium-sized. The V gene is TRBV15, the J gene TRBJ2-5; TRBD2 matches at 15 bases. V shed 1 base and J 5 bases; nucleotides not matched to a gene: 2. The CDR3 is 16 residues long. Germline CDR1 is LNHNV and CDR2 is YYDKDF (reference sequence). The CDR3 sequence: CATSRGGLAGGETQYF. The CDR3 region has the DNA TGTGCCACCAGCAGAGGGGGACTAGCGGGGGGTGAGACCCAGTACTTC.

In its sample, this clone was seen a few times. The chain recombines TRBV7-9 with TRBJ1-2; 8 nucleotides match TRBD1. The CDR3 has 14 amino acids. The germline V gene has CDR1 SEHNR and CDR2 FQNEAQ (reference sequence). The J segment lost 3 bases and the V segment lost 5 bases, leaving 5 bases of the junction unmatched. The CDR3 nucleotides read TGTGCCAGCAGCGGAACGACAGGGGACTATGGCTACACCTTC. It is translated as CASSGTTGDYGYTF.

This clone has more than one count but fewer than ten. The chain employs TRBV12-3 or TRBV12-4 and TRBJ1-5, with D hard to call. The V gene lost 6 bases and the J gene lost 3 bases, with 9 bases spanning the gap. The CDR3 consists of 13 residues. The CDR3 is CASSLTVNQPQHF. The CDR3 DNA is TGTGCCAGCAGCCTGACCGTCAATCAGCCCCAGCATTTT.

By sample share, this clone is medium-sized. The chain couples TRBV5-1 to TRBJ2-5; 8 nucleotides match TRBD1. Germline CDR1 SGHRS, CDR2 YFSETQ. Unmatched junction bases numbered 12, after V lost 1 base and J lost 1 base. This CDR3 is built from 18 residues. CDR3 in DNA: TGCGCCAGCAGCTTGACCCTCGGACAGGGTTGGACCCAAGAGACCCAGTACTTC. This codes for CASSLTLGQGWTQETQYF.

The CDR3 DNA sequence: TGTGCCAGCAGCTCGATCAGACAGCAAGATACGCAGTATTTT. This translates into CASSSIRQQDTQYF. The chain recombines TRBV11-2 with TRBJ2-3; weak D call: TRBD1 (5 bases). CDR3 size: 14 residues. Trimming pared 4 bases from V and 5 bases from J, leaving 13 bases between. Germline loops: CDR1 SGHAT, CDR2 FQNNGV.

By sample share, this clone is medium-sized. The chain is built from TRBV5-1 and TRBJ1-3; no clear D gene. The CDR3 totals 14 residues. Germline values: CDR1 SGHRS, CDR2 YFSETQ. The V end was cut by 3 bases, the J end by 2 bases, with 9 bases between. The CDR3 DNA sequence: TGCGCCAGCAGCTCGAGAGGGACTGGAAACACCATATATTTT. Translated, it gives CASSSRGTGNTIYF.